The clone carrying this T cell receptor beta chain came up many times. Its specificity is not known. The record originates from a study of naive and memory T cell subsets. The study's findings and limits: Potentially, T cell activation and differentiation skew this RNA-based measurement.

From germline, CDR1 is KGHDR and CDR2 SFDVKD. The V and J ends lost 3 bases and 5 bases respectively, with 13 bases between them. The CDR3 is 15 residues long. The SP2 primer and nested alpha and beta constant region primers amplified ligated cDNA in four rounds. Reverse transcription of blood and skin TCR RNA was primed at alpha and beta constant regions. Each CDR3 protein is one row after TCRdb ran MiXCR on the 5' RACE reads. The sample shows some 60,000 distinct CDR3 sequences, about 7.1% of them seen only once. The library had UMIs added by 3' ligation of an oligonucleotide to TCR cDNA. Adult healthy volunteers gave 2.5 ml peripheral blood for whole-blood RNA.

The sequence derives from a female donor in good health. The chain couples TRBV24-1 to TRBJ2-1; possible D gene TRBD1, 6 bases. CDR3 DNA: TGTGCCACCAGTGATCCCGGACAGTTCAACAATGAGCAGTTCTTC. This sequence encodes CATSDPGQFNNEQFF.